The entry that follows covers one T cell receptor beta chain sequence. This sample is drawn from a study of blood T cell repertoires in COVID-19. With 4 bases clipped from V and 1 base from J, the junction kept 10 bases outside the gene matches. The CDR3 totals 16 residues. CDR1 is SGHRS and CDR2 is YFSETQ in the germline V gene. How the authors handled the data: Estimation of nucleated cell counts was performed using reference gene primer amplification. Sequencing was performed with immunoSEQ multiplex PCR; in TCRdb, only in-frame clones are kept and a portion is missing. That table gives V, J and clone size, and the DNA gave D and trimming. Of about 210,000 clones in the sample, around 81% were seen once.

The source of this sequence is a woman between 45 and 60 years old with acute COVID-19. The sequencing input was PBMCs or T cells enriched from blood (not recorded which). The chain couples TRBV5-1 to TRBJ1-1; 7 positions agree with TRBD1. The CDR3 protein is CASSLLTGLRNTEAFF. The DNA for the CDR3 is TGCGCCAGCAGCCTCCTGACAGGGCTCAGGAACACTGAAGCTTTCTTT.